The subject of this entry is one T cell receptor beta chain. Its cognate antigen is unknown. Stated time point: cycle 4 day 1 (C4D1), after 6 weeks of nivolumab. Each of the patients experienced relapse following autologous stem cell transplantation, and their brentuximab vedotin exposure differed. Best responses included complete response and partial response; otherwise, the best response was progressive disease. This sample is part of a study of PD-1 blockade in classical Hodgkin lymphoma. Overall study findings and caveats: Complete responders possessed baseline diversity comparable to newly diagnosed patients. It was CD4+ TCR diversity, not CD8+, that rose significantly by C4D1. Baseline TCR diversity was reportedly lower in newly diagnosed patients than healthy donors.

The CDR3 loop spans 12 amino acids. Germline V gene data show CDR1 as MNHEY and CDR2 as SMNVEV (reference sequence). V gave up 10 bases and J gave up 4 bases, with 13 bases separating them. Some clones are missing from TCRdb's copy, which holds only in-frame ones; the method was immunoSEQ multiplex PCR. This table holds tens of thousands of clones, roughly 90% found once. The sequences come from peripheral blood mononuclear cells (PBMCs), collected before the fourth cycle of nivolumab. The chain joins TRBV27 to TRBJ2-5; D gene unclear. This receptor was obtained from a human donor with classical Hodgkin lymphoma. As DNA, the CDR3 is TGTGCCACCCGCGAGTCGGCAGAGACCCAGTACTTC. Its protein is CATRESAETQYF.